This section outlines one T cell receptor beta chain sequence together with its context. Authors' methods: Researchers report that nucleated cell counts were estimated from reference gene primer amplification. This table comes from immunoSEQ multiplex PCR, and its TCRdb copy is limited to in-frame clones, with some not included. V and J calls and clone size come straight from that table; D and trimming were deduced from the DNA. The table has fewer than 130,000 clones, 82% seen once. The trim removed 5 bases at V and 7 bases at J, leaving 2 bases unmatched. There are 12 residues in the CDR3. Germline CDR1 and CDR2: SGHNT and YENEEA. This specimen comes from a study of blood T cell repertoires in COVID-19. The overall study: Specimens from acute and convalescent COVID-19 originated in the United States, Italy and Spain. T cells, B-cell-depleted T cells, or PBMCs provided the cDNA or gDNA that served as material.

Sequencing was performed on peripheral blood. The TCR was taken from a woman in her sixties with acute or convalescent COVID-19. The chain couples TRBV11-3 to TRBJ2-1; 7 positions match TRBD1. CDR3 region: CASSRGPNEQFF. The CDR3 bases are TGTGCCAGCAGCAGGGGGCCGAATGAGCAGTTCTTC.